The 13 T cell receptor beta chains presented below share a single source sample, sequenced in a study of blood T cell repertoires in COVID-19. Using immunoSEQ multiplex PCR, the repertoire was profiled, and TCRdb retains in-frame clones only, with some absent. The table lists around 330,000 clones, about nine tenths of them singletons. The sequencing sample was made of peripheral blood. The origin of the receptors is a woman aged 25-40 years with COVID-19, enrolled during active disease.

The chain is built from TRBV30 and TRBJ2-5; 8 bases are a match to TRBD1. Germline V gene lookup returns CDR1 GTSNPN and CDR2 SVGIG (reference sequence). V trimming: 1 base; J trimming: 4 bases; junction bases outside the gene matches: 5. The CDR3 runs 14 residues. CDR3 coding DNA: TGTGCCTGGAGTGAGGGCAGGGGGCGAGAGACCCAGTACTTC. Translating gives CAWSEGRGRETQYF.

The CDR3 is CASSQAGGAETQYF. DNA of the CDR3: TGTGCCAGCAGCCAAGCAGGGGGCGCGGAGACCCAGTACTTC. J is TRBJ2-5 and V is TRBV3-1 (or the pseudogene TRBV3-2); 8 bases match TRBD1. Germline CDR1 and CDR2: LGHDT and YNNKEL (reference sequence). CDR3 length equals 14 residues. The trim removed 1 base at V and 5 bases at J, leaving 3 bases unmatched.

On this clone itself: Distinct nucleotide sequences in the sample also encode this CDR3. The V call is TRBV18, the J call TRBJ1-1; 11 nucleotides agree with TRBD1. The germline V gene has CDR1 KGHSH and CDR2 LQKENI. There are 15 residues in the CDR3. Germline trimming cut 2 bases from V and 1 base from J; bases unmatched to any gene: 0. As DNA, the CDR3 is TGTGCCAGCTCACCAGGACAGGGGGCGAACACTGAAGCTTTCTTT. Translating it yields CASSPGQGANTEAFF. Variable domain in full (rest from reference TRBV18 and TRBJ1-1): NAGVMQNPRHLVRRRGQEARLRCSPMKGHSHVYWYRQLPEEGLKFMVYLQKENIIDESGMPKERFSAEFPKEGPSILRIQQVVRGDSAAYFCASSPGQGANTEAFFGQGTRLTVV.

CDR3 amino acids: CASSFAPGTGDNSPLHF. CDR3 DNA: TGTGCCAGCAGTTTTGCACCCGGGACAGGGGATAATTCACCCCTCCACTTT. This chain connects TRBV28 to TRBJ1-6, with 10 positions matching TRBD1. The CDR3 has 17 amino acids. Trimming took 3 bases from V and 5 from J; bases not matched to a gene: 7. The germline V gene encodes CDR1 MDHEN and CDR2 SYDVKM. Full variable domain (remainder filled in from reference TRBV28 and TRBJ1-6): DVKVTQSSRYLVKRTGEKVFLECVQDMDHENMFWYRQDPGLGLRLIYFSYDVKMKEKGDIPEGYSVSREKKERFSLILESASTNQTSMYLCASSFAPGTGDNSPLHFGNGTRLTVT.

The V and J genes are TRBV3-1 (or the pseudogene TRBV3-2) and TRBJ1-2; TRBD1 aligns across 7 bases. The CDR3 covers 13 residues. The V segment lost 3 bases and the J segment 8 bases; nucleotides outside the gene matches: 6. The germline V gene has CDR1 LGHDT and CDR2 YNNKEL (reference sequence). The CDR3 protein is CASSHRDSGGYTF. CDR3 nucleotide sequence: TGTGCCAGCAGCCACAGGGACAGTGGGGGCTACACCTTC.

The chain links TRBV6-6 to TRBJ2-7, with D perhaps TRBD2 (5 bases). Trimming took off 5 bases at V and 0 bases at J, with 14 bases between the two ends. Germline V CDR1 and CDR2: MNHNY, SVGAGI (reference sequence). The CDR3 is made up of 15 amino acids. CDR3 in DNA: TGTGCCAGCAGTACTACGGGGAAGGGCTCCTACGAGCAGTACTTC. Translating it yields CASSTTGKGSYEQYF.

The chain links TRBV10-2 to TRBJ2-7, with a tentative D call TRBD1 (5 bases). CDR3 length equals 14 residues. Germline values: CDR1 WSHSY, CDR2 SAAADI. Trimming stripped 0 bases from V and 1 base from J, with 7 bases between. CDR3 loop: CASSESKGSYEQYV. CDR3 DNA: TGCGCCAGCAGTGAGTCGAAGGGGTCCTACGAGCAGTACGTC.

V is TRBV12-3 or TRBV12-4 and J is TRBJ1-6; D gene uncertain. The CDR3 loop spans 13 amino acids. Trimming took off 8 bases at V and 1 base at J, with 6 bases between the two ends. CDR3 nucleotide sequence: TGTGCCAGCGTCGGTTCCTATAATTCACCCCTCCACTTT. Translation: CASVGSYNSPLHF.

The V gene is TRBV7-2, the J gene TRBJ2-4, with D uncertain. V dropped 4 bases and J dropped 1 base, with 11 bases sitting between them. Germline V gene data show CDR1 as SGHTA and CDR2 as FQGNSA. The CDR3 runs to 15 residues. CDR3 sequence: CASSYSPGAKNIQYF. DNA of the CDR3: TGTGCCAGCAGCTACTCCCCCGGGGCCAAAAACATTCAGTACTTC.

This chain uses TRBV2 with TRBJ2-1; D remains ambiguous. V lost 4 bases, J lost 4 bases, and 11 bases lay in between. Germline lookup yields CDR1 SNHLY and CDR2 FYNNEI. The CDR3 consists of 14 residues. The CDR3, as DNA: TGTGCCAGCAGTGTTTTTGCCACTTACAATGAGCAGTTCTTC. Its protein product is CASSVFATYNEQFF.

CDR3 DNA: TGTGCCAGCAGTATTTCTAGCGGGACCTACAATGAGCAGTTCTTC. Translating it yields CASSISSGTYNEQFF. The rearrangement links TRBV2 to TRBJ2-1, with 9 bases identical to TRBD2. This CDR3 has 15 residues. V lost 5 bases and J lost 2; bases outside the gene matches: 4. Germline lookup yields CDR1 SNHLY and CDR2 FYNNEI.

This clone has a single count. This chain joins TRBV6-5 and TRBJ2-7, with D maybe TRBD1 (5 bases). Germline V gene sequence: CDR1 MNHEY, CDR2 SVGAGI. The CDR3 length is 15 residues. The V end was cut by 6 bases, the J end by 3 bases, with 18 bases between. The CDR3, as DNA: TGTGCCAGCAGGATTTTGCCTCAGGGAAACTACGAGCAGTACTTC. Protein product: CASRILPQGNYEQYF.

This chain connects TRBV2 to TRBJ1-6; D is unclear. CDR1 and CDR2 (germline): SNHLY, FYNNEI. The CDR3 has 14 amino acids. The V end was cut by 7 bases, the J end by 0 bases, with 7 bases between. The CDR3: CASIGSSYNSPLHF. The CDR3 bases are TGTGCCAGCATTGGGAGCTCCTATAATTCACCCCTCCACTTT. Full variable domain (missing parts from reference TRBV2 and TRBJ1-6): EPEVTQTPSHQVTQMGQEVILRCVPISNHLYFYWYRQILGQKVEFLVSFYNNEISEKSEIFDDQFSVERPDGSNFTLKIRSTKLEDSAMYFCASIGSSYNSPLHFGNGTRLTVT.